These 17 T cell receptor beta chains share one sample of origin, sequenced in a study of cytomegalovirus exposure and HLA in healthy donors. The primer mix had 60 Vbeta and 13 Jbeta primers. Clones were sequenced by immunoSEQ multiplex PCR, and TCRdb holds only the in-frame ones, with some missing. The sample consists of 100,000 to 150,000 clones, under 85% of them appearing once. Sequencing was performed on PBMCs. These receptors were taken from a woman between 40 and 55 years old in good health and CMV-seropositive.

The J gene is TRBJ2-2, the V gene TRBV5-6; D possibly corresponds to TRBD1 (7 bases). The CDR3 extends over 15 amino acids. V lost 3 bases and J lost 5, with 14 bases in between. In germline, CDR1 is SGHDT, CDR2 YYEEEE. The CDR3 reads CASSWNRGLTGELFF. CDR3 nucleotides: TGTGCCAGCAGCTGGAACAGGGGACTGACCGGGGAGCTGTTTTTT.

V is TRBV28 and J is TRBJ2-4; TRBD2 might be the D (5 bases). Per germline, CDR1 MDHEN and CDR2 SYDVKM. The CDR3 has 16 amino acids. With 3 bases removed from V and 0 bases from J, the gap between germline ends came to 12 bases. In nucleotides, the CDR3 is TGTGCCAGCAGTTTCGGAGGTAGACTAGCCAAAAACATTCAGTACTTC. As protein: CASSFGGRLAKNIQYF.

The rearrangement links TRBV10-3 to TRBJ1-5, with 9 bases aligning to TRBD1. This CDR3 contains 14 residues. J was trimmed by 5 bases and V by 4 bases; bases with no gene match: 3. Germline-derived CDR1 and CDR2 are ENHRY and SYGVKD. The CDR3 DNA is TGTGCCATCAGTGGGGGACAGGGCGATCAGCCCCAGCATTTT. Residues: CAISGGQGDQPQHF.

The chain employs TRBV5-4 and TRBJ2-7; tentatively, D is TRBD2 (5 bases). There are 13 residues in the CDR3. With 1 base removed from V and 2 bases from J, the gap between germline ends came to 7 bases. CDR1 SGHNT and CDR2 YYREEE come from the germline V gene (reference sequence). CDR3 sequence: CASSLPGTYEQYF. Here the CDR3 DNA reads TGTGCCAGCAGCTTGCCGGGAACCTACGAGCAGTACTTC.

The chain couples TRBV6-1 to TRBJ2-3; TRBD2 matches 8 bases. The CDR3 consists of 15 residues. Germline V gene data show CDR1 as MNHNS and CDR2 as SASEGT. Trimming at V came to 2 bases and at J to 2 bases, leaving 3 bases not matched to a gene. This CDR3 reads CASSETSGPTDTQYF. Written as DNA, the CDR3 is TGTGCCAGCAGTGAAACTAGCGGACCCACAGATACGCAGTATTTT.

V and J are TRBV11-2 and TRBJ2-1; 10 bases are shared with TRBD2. Germline CDR1 is SGHAT and CDR2 is FQNNGV. V was clipped by 1 base and J by 9 bases; unmatched bases: 3. The CDR3 is 14 residues long. CDR3: CASSLVLAGVEQFF. The DNA of the CDR3 is TGTGCCAGCAGCTTAGTCCTAGCGGGAGTTGAGCAGTTCTTC.

This rearrangement joins TRBV6-5 to TRBJ2-7, with D uncertain. Germline assignment: CDR1 MNHEY and CDR2 SVGAGI. This CDR3 region has 15 residues. V lost 2 bases to trimming and J lost 0 bases, with 11 bases between them. The CDR3 spells CASSYRDPTSYEQYF. The DNA for the CDR3 is TGTGCCAGCAGTTACCGAGATCCTACCTCCTACGAGCAGTACTTC.

This sequence joins TRBV10-3 and TRBJ2-7, with D possibly being TRBD1 (6 bases). This CDR3 has 15 residues. V was clipped by 2 bases and J by 5 bases, with 16 bases between them. The germline V gene encodes CDR1 ENHRY and CDR2 SYGVKD. The DNA of the CDR3 is TGTGCCATCAGTGAGAGCACAGGGCCCCCCCACGAGCAGTACTTC. This translates into CAISESTGPPHEQYF.

The gene calls are TRBV11-2 and TRBJ2-1; 7 bases fit TRBD1. Per the germline V gene, CDR1 is SGHAT and CDR2 is FQNNGV. The CDR3 is 15 residues long. Losses at the gene ends were 1 base for V and 5 bases for J; bases not matched to a gene: 5. As DNA, the CDR3 is TGTGCCAGCAGCTTAGGCACAGGGGCACACAATGAGCAGTTCTTC. Amino acids: CASSLGTGAHNEQFF.

J is TRBJ2-7 and V is TRBV6-5, with 10 bases matching TRBD2. Trimming cost V 6 bases and J 5 bases; bases outside gene matches: 7. Germline CDR1 is MNHEY and CDR2 is SVGAGI. The CDR3 sequence is 14 residues long. As DNA, the CDR3 is TGTGCCAGCAGCTATCGAGCGGGGGGGGACGAGCAGTACTTC. Translated: CASSYRAGGDEQYF.

This clone was seen only a few times. This chain joins TRBV7-2 and TRBJ2-7; D not resolved. The V gene lost 3 bases and the J gene lost 1 base, with 7 bases spanning the gap. Per germline, CDR1 SGHTA and CDR2 FQGNSA. The CDR3 consists of 13 residues. CDR3 in amino acids: CASSLVVSYEQYF. CDR3 DNA sequence: TGTGCCAGCAGCTTGGTAGTTTCCTACGAGCAGTACTTC. The variable domain in full, with the rest retrieved from reference TRBV7-2 and TRBJ2-7, is GAGVSQSPSNKVTEKGKDVELRCDPISGHTALYWYRQSLGQGLEFLIYFQGNSAPDKSGLPSDRFSAERTGGSVSTLTIQRTQQEDSAVYLCASSLVVSYEQYFGPGTRLTVT.

The chain couples TRBV10-2 to TRBJ1-5; D gene ambiguous. In germline, CDR1 is WSHSY, CDR2 SAAADI. V was trimmed by 0 bases and J by 2 bases, leaving 5 bases between them. There are 14 residues in the CDR3. The CDR3 protein is CASSESSRNQPQHF. The CDR3 DNA sequence: TGCGCCAGCAGTGAGTCCAGTCGCAATCAGCCCCAGCATTTT.

The chain has TRBV4-1 and TRBJ2-3; D not certain. Germline CDR1 and CDR2: MGHRA and YSYEKL. CDR3 length: 15 amino acids. V lost 1 base to trimming and J lost 1 base, with 9 bases between them. The CDR3 nucleotides read TGCGCCAGCAGCCAAGCCAACTACCGCACAGATACGCAGTATTTT. Translating it yields CASSQANYRTDTQYF.

This clone has a single count. The rearrangement links TRBV5-1 to TRBJ1-4; TRBD1 matches 7 bases. The CDR3 sequence is 16 residues long. V lost 1 base, J lost 0 bases, and 3 bases stayed unmatched. The germline V gene encodes CDR1 SGHRS and CDR2 YFSETQ. The chain's CDR3 is CASSLRGGATNEKLFF. CDR3 DNA: TGCGCCAGCAGCTTGAGAGGGGGCGCAACTAATGAAAAACTGTTTTTT.

As for this clone: Different DNA sequences within this sample yield the same CDR3. The CDR3 sequence is CASSLAGGTGELFF. DNA for the CDR3: TGTGCCAGCAGCTTAGCGGGAGGGACCGGGGAGCTGTTTTTT. The chain has TRBV11-3 and TRBJ2-2; 8 nucleotides line up with TRBD2. Germline V CDR1 and CDR2: SGHNT, YENEEA. V lost 1 base to trimming and J lost 5 bases; unmatched junction nucleotides: 0. This CDR3 comprises 14 residues. Combining the CDR3 with reference TRBV11-3 and TRBJ2-2 gives the whole variable domain EAGVVQSPRYKIIEKKQPVAFWCNPISGHNTLYWYLQNLGQGPELLIRYENEEAVDDSQLPKDRFSAERLKGVDSTLKIQPAELGDSAVYLCASSLAGGTGELFFGEGSRLTVL.

The chain recombines TRBV28 with TRBJ2-7; perhaps TRBD2 as D (6 bases). Trimming took 5 bases from V and 2 from J, leaving 10 bases between them. This CDR3 is 13 amino acids long. Germline V lookup: CDR1 MDHEN, CDR2 SYDVKM. CDR3 sequence reads: CASSGTLPYEQYF. In nucleotides, the CDR3 is TGTGCCAGCAGTGGGACTTTGCCCTACGAGCAGTACTTC.

In this sample, this clone turned up a few times. The V and J genes are TRBV11-2 and TRBJ1-5; TRBD1 agrees at 8 bases. The CDR3 runs 15 residues. Germline V gives CDR1 SGHAT, CDR2 FQNNGV. The trim removed 4 bases at V and 2 bases at J, leaving 4 bases unmatched. The DNA of the CDR3 is TGTGCCAGCAGCTCGACAGGGGTTGGCAATCAGCCCCAGCATTTT. Translation: CASSSTGVGNQPQHF.